The clone carrying this T cell receptor (beta chain) was detected once. The sample is drawn from a study of control samples from healthy donors and cancer patients. Some clones are missing from TCRdb's copy, which holds only in-frame ones; the method was immunoSEQ multiplex PCR. The data show some 140,000 clones, with 90% to 95% seen just once and about 5.6% held by the top ten. Sequences were obtained from blood. The sequence was obtained from a man between 35 and 55 years old in good health.

The CDR3 bases are TGTGCCAGCAGTTACTCCCTCCTCGGACAGTTTCGCAATCAGCCCCAGCATTTT. This codes for CASSYSLLGQFRNQPQHF. V usage is TRBV6-2 or TRBV6-3 and J usage is TRBJ1-5; possible D gene TRBD1, 6 bases. The V gene lost 0 bases and the J gene lost 2 bases, with 17 bases spanning the gap. The germline CDR1 and CDR2 sequences are MNHEY and SVGEGT. This CDR3 has 18 residues.